Presented here are 12 T cell receptor beta chains from one specimen sequenced in a study of T cell clonality in common variable immunodeficiency. Generated by immunoSEQ multiplex PCR, the TCRdb table keeps only in-frame clones and is missing some. There are tens of thousands of clones in the sample, none observed a single time. The source material was peripheral blood mononuclear cells. The receptors were gathered from a person aged 18 to 70 in good health.

This clone was seen at least ten times. The read comes to an end 3 residues before the CDR3 does, leaving the germline J gene to fill in the end. V and J are TRBV20-1 and TRBJ1-4; 11 positions match TRBD1. This CDR3 spans 14 amino acids. The junction had 6 bases not matched to a gene; V was cut back by 5 bases and J by 7 bases. Germline V gene data show CDR1 as DFQATT and CDR2 as SNEGSKA (reference sequence). Partial CDR3 DNA: TGCAGTGCTCCTAAGGACAGGGGGCTTGAAAAA. It encodes CSAPKDRGLEK. The full CDR3 protein reads CSAPKDRGLEKLFF.

This clone was detected only a few times. The CDR3 is CASSPWTAQETQYF. The covered CDR3 bases are TGTGCCAGCAGCCCGTGGACAGCTCAAGAGACC. The chain recombines TRBV7-9 with TRBJ2-5; D might be TRBD1 (6 bases). The missing CDR3 end, 3 residues past where the read stops, is filled in from the germline J gene. The CDR3 has 14 amino acids. Germline V gene data show CDR1 as SEHNR and CDR2 as FQNEAQ (reference sequence). The V and J ends lost 5 bases and 2 bases respectively, with 12 bases between them.

This clone showed up many times. The sequence runs out 3 residues before the end of the CDR3; the remainder is reconstructed from the germline J gene. This chain uses TRBV18 with TRBJ2-7, with 7 bases matching TRBD1. The CDR3 consists of 13 residues. Trimming took 4 bases from V and 5 from J; bases not matched to a gene: 5. Germline-derived CDR1 and CDR2 are KGHSH and LQKENI. The part of the CDR3 DNA that was read is TGTGCCAGCTCACTCAGGGGGACCCACGAG. Translation gives CASSLRGTHE. The full CDR3 sequence reads CASSLRGTHEQYF.

This clone was recorded at least ten times. The read gets to within 3 residues of the CDR3 end, and the germline J gene fills in the rest. The chain uses TRBV5-5 and TRBJ1-5, with TRBD1 as a possible D gene (5 bases). V gave up 1 base and J gave up 5 bases, with 10 bases separating them. Germline V CDR1 and CDR2: SGHKS, YYEKEE (reference sequence). The CDR3 runs 14 residues. The CDR3 reads CASSLSGGDQPQHF. CDR3 DNA (partial): TGTGCCAGCAGCTTGTCTGGGGGGGATCAGCCC.

In this sample, this clone turned up many times. The sequence runs out 3 residues before the end of the CDR3; the remainder is reconstructed from the germline J gene. The gene calls are TRBV7-2 and TRBJ1-1, with D tentatively TRBD1 (5 bases). V gave up 6 bases and J gave up 0 bases, with 11 bases separating them. The CDR3 covers 14 residues. Germline V lookup: CDR1 SGHTA, CDR2 FQGNSA. This CDR3 is CASSHDSMNTEAFF. The sequenced part of the CDR3 DNA is TGTGCCAGCAGTCACGACAGCATGAACACTGAA.

This clone has ten or more counts. Read coverage stops 3 residues before the CDR3 terminus; the germline J gene supplies the remainder. V gene TRBV10-3 combines with J gene TRBJ1-1; D remains unclear. This CDR3 spans 13 amino acids. V was cut by 2 bases and J by 1 base, with 5 bases left in between. The germline V gene encodes CDR1 ENHRY and CDR2 SYGVKD. CDR3 DNA, as far as it was read: TGTGCCATCAGTGAGAGGTCGAACACTGAA. This codes for CAISERSNTE. The complete CDR3 protein is CAISERSNTEAFF.

This clone was counted many times. Partial CDR3 DNA: TGCAGTGCTTATACTAGCGGGAGGGCCAATGAG. Protein sequence: CSAYTSGRANE. The full CDR3 sequence reads CSAYTSGRANEQFF. The chain recombines TRBV20-1 with TRBJ2-1, with TRBD2 matching over 13 bases. The read stops 3 residues short of the end of the CDR3; the missing end is completed from the germline J gene. This CDR3 is built from 14 residues. J was trimmed by 6 bases and V by 5 bases; bases with no gene match: 4. Germline loops: CDR1 DFQATT, CDR2 SNEGSKA (reference sequence).

This clone was seen at least ten times. From the germline J gene comes the end of the CDR3, since the read stops 3 residues before it. The chain links TRBV12-5 to TRBJ2-5; D may be TRBD1 or TRBD2 (5 bases each). The CDR3 runs to 17 residues. Trimming cost V 2 bases and J 1 base, with 17 bases left between them. In germline, CDR1 is LGHNT, CDR2 FRNRAP. The CDR3 here is CASGLRGQGAFQETQYF. The part of the CDR3 DNA that was read is TGTGCTAGTGGTTTGCGCGGTCAGGGAGCATTCCAAGAGACC.

Points on this clone: Its ends do not fully match the called genes, so a read error is possible. The read falls 3 residues short of the CDR3 end, and the missing part is taken from the germline J gene. The V call is TRBV7-2, the J call TRBJ1-6; D remains unclear. In germline, CDR1 is SGHTA, CDR2 FQGNSA. This CDR3 has 14 amino acids. The CDR3 reads CAGSLGSAGSPLHF. CDR3 bases read: TGTGCCGGCAGCTTAGGGTCGGCGGGTTCACCC.

This clone occurred many times. The observed sequence ends 3 residues before the CDR3 terminus, with the missing tail filled in from the germline J gene. V gene TRBV4-2 combines with J gene TRBJ2-7; the match to TRBD2 covers 14 bases. J was trimmed by 4 bases and V by 2 bases; bases with no gene match: 10. Germline CDR1 LGHNA, CDR2 YNFKEQ. This CDR3 comprises 18 residues. CDR3 DNA (partial): TGTGCCAGCAGCCAACCTCCGGGACTAGCGGGAGTAAGTTACGAG. Residues: CASSQPPGLAGVSYE. The CDR3 as a whole reads CASSQPPGLAGVSYEQYF.

This clone was seen a handful of times. The DNA read from the CDR3 is TGTGCCAGCAGTGAAACAGCGGGAGGAGCTGCTGAG. It is translated as CASSETAGGAAE. The whole CDR3 region reads CASSETAGGAAEQFF. The J gene is TRBJ2-1, the V gene TRBV2; 9 bases fit TRBD2. Read sequence stops 3 residues before the CDR3 end, and the germline J gene provides the missing end. This CDR3 is 15 amino acids long. Germline assignment: CDR1 SNHLY and CDR2 FYNNEI. V lost 2 bases to trimming and J lost 9 bases; unmatched junction nucleotides: 8.

This clone came up many times. The read gets to within 3 residues of the CDR3 end, and the germline J gene fills in the rest. This chain uses TRBV5-4 with TRBJ2-7; no definite D call. The CDR3 sequence is 11 residues long. In germline, CDR1 is SGHNT, CDR2 YYREEE (reference sequence). V shed 4 bases and J shed 0 bases, with 2 bases lying between them. CDR3 DNA, as far as it was read: TGTGCCAGCAGCCACTCCTACGAG. The encoded protein is CASSHSYE. The entire CDR3 reads CASSHSYEQYF. Full variable domain (missing parts from reference TRBV5-4 and TRBJ2-7): ETGVTQSPTHLIKTRGQQVTLRCSSQSGHNTVSWYQQALGQGPQFIFQYYREEENGRGNFPPRFSGLQFPNYSSELNVNALELDDSALYLCASSHSYEQYFGPGTRLTVT.